The clone carrying this T cell receptor (beta chain) was observed a single time. The sample originates from a study of blood T cell repertoires in COVID-19. Study context: Specimens from acute and convalescent COVID-19 originated in the United States, Italy and Spain. T cells, B-cell-depleted T cells, or PBMCs supplied cDNA or gDNA.

Sequencing used immunoSEQ multiplex PCR; TCRdb keeps in-frame clones, though not all of them. Among roughly 77,000 clones listed, 80% to 90% were seen once. This CDR3 contains 14 residues. V lost 2 bases to trimming and J lost 4 bases; unmatched junction nucleotides: 4. Germline V lookup: CDR1 MNHNS, CDR2 SASEGT. The sequencing sample was made of peripheral blood. The origin of this receptor is a man aged 50 to 60 with active COVID-19. The chain combines TRBV6-1 with TRBJ2-7, with 8 positions matching TRBD1. CDR3 region: CASSENQGAYEQYF. The CDR3 DNA follows: TGTGCCAGCAGTGAAAACCAGGGGGCGTACGAGCAGTACTTC.